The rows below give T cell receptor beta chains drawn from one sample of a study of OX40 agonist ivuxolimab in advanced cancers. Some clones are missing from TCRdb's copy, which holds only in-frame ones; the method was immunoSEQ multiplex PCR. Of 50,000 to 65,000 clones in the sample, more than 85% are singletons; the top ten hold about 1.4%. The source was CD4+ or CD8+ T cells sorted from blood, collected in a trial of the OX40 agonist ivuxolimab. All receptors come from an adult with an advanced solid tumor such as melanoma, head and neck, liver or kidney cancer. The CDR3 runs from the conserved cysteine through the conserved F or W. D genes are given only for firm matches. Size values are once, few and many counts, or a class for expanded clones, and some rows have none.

DNA: TGCGCCAGCAGCCAAGAATGGGGGCCCCAGCCCCAGCATTTT
CDR3: CASSQEWGPQPQHF
size: NA
D: NA
V: TRBV4-1
J: TRBJ1-5

DNA: TGTGCCAGTAGTGTCCAGATCTCCCGGCCCAATCAGCCCCAGCATTTT
CDR3: CASSVQISRPNQPQHF
size: few
D: NA
V: TRBV19
J: TRBJ1-5

DNA: TGTGCCAGCAGTCAGAGGACCGGCGGGAGTCCGTGGACGCAGTATTTT
CDR3: CASSQRTGGSPWTQYF
size: NA
D: TRBD2
V: TRBV13
J: TRBJ2-3

DNA: TGCGCCAGCAGGATCTTACCGGGACAGGCTAATGAAAAACTGTTTTTT
CDR3: CASRILPGQANEKLFF
size: NA
D: TRBD1
V: TRBV10-1
J: TRBJ1-4

DNA: TGTGCCTGGAGAGGACAAAACACTGAAGCTTTCTTT
CDR3: CAWRGQNTEAFF
size: NA
D: NA
V: TRBV30
J: TRBJ1-1

DNA: TGTGCCTGGAGTGTCAGGGGAGCTGAGCAGTTCTTC
CDR3: CAWSVRGAEQFF
size: NA
D: NA
V: TRBV30
J: TRBJ2-1

DNA: TGTGCCAGCCGCAGGGGGCGCGAAAACACCATATATTTT
CDR3: CASRRGRENTIYF
size: NA
D: TRBD1
V: TRBV2
J: TRBJ1-3

DNA: TGTGCCAGCAGTTCATTTAGGGGGCAAACTGAAGCTTTCTTT
CDR3: CASSSFRGQTEAFF
size: NA
D: TRBD1
V: TRBV11-2
J: TRBJ1-1

DNA: TGTGCCAGCAGCTTAATGTTTGGAACGGGGAGGGAGACCCAGTACTTC
CDR3: CASSLMFGTGRETQYF
size: NA
D: NA
V: TRBV7-9
J: TRBJ2-5

DNA: TGTGCCAGCAGGTCCGATCGGGCCGGCTCTATTGGCTACACCTTC
CDR3: CASRSDRAGSIGYTF
size: NA
D: NA
V: TRBV2
J: TRBJ1-2

DNA: TGTGCCAGCAGCTTACGGGCCGGGGGACCCACCGGGGAGCTGTTTTTT
CDR3: CASSLRAGGPTGELFF
size: NA
D: NA
V: TRBV7-2
J: TRBJ2-2

DNA: TGCGCCAGCAGCTCTACCGGGACTAGCGGGAACACCGGGGAGCTGTTTTTT
CDR3: CASSSTGTSGNTGELFF
size: NA
D: TRBD2
V: TRBV5-1
J: TRBJ2-2

DNA: TGTGCCAGCAGCCCGACGACAGACACCTACGAGCAGTACTTC
CDR3: CASSPTTDTYEQYF
size: NA
D: NA
V: TRBV7-8
J: TRBJ2-7

DNA: TGCGCCAGCAGCTTGGTCAGGGGAAACGAGCAGTACTTC
CDR3: CASSLVRGNEQYF
size: NA
D: NA
V: TRBV5-1
J: TRBJ2-7

DNA: TGTGCCAGCACCGGAGGCGGGGACGCGAACTATGGCTACACCTTC
CDR3: CASTGGGDANYGYTF
size: NA
D: NA
V: TRBV2
J: TRBJ1-2

DNA: TGTGCCAGCAGTTCTTTGGACAGGGGATGGTACGAGCAGTACTTC
CDR3: CASSSLDRGWYEQYF
size: NA
D: TRBD1
V: TRBV6-6
J: TRBJ2-7

DNA: TGCAGCGTTAACGAGGCCGGGCGAGAGACCCAGTACTTC
CDR3: CSVNEAGRETQYF
size: NA
D: NA
V: TRBV29-1
J: TRBJ2-5

DNA: TGTGCCACCGCTCTCCAGGGGACTGGGGCCAACGTCCTGACTTTC
CDR3: CATALQGTGANVLTF
size: NA
D: NA
V: TRBV10-3
J: TRBJ2-6

DNA: TGTGCCACCAGCAGAGGAGGGCTCGCGAACACTGAAGCTTTCTTT
CDR3: CATSRGGLANTEAFF
size: few
D: NA
V: TRBV15
J: TRBJ1-1

DNA: TGTGCCATCAGTGAGTCGTGGGCCAGGACGCCGCCCTATACCTTC
CDR3: CAISESWARTPPYTF
size: once
D: NA
V: TRBV10-3
J: TRBJ1-2

DNA: TGCGCCAGCATGGAGCGGACTAGCACAGATACGCAGTATTTT
CDR3: CASMERTSTDTQYF
size: NA
D: NA
V: TRBV5-1
J: TRBJ2-3

DNA: TGTGCCAGCAGCGCATCGGGGTATTCTGGAAACACCATATATTTT
CDR3: CASSASGYSGNTIYF
size: NA
D: NA
V: TRBV9
J: TRBJ1-3

DNA: TGTGCCAGCAGCAAAGACCAGGGCGATGACACAGATACGCAGTATTTT
CDR3: CASSKDQGDDTDTQYF
size: once
D: NA
V: TRBV21-1
J: TRBJ2-3

DNA: TGTGCCAGCAGCTTTTTTACTTCCTACGAGCAGTACTTC
CDR3: CASSFFTSYEQYF
size: NA
D: NA
V: TRBV7-2
J: TRBJ2-7

DNA: TGTGCCATCAGTGTTCAGTCAGGGCGAGAGACCCAGTACTTC
CDR3: CAISVQSGRETQYF
size: NA
D: NA
V: TRBV10-3
J: TRBJ2-5

DNA: TGCAGCGTCCCAAAATCAGGGTTGAACACTGAAGCTTTCTTT
CDR3: CSVPKSGLNTEAFF
size: NA
D: NA
V: TRBV29-1
J: TRBJ1-1

DNA: TGTGCCAGCAGCTTAGATGGCACACGGGCTGAAGCTTTCTTT
CDR3: CASSLDGTRAEAFF
size: NA
D: NA
V: TRBV7-2
J: TRBJ1-1

DNA: TGTGCCAGCAGCGTAGGGGCAAGCGACTATGGCTACACCTTC
CDR3: CASSVGASDYGYTF
size: once
D: NA
V: TRBV9
J: TRBJ1-2